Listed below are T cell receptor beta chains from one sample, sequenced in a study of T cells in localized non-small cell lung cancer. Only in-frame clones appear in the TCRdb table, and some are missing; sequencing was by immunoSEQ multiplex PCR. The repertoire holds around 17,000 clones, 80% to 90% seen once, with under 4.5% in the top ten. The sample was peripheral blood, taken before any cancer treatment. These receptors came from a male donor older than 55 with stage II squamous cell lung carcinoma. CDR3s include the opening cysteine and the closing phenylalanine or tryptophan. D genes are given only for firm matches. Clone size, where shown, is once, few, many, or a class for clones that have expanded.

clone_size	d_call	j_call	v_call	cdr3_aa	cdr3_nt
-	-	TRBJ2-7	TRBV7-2	CASSLVYGTAYEQYF	TGTGCCAGCAGCTTAGTATACGGGACCGCCTACGAGCAGTACTTC
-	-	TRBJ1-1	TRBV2	CASLGSGKAFF	TGTGCCAGTCTCGGCTCTGGTAAAGCTTTCTTT
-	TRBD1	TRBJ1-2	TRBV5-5	CASSSTGGSGYGYTF	TGTGCCAGCAGTTCTACAGGGGGCAGCGGCTATGGCTACACCTTC
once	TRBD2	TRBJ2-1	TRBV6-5	CASRRLAGGGNEQFF	TGTGCCAGCAGAAGACTAGCGGGAGGAGGAAATGAGCAGTTCTTC
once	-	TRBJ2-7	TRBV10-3	CAISGGVRDEQYF	TGTGCCATCAGTGGGGGAGTCCGCGACGAGCAGTACTTC
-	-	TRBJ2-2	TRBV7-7	CASGAGPSTGELFF	TGTGCCAGCGGTGCCGGACCTTCCACCGGGGAGCTGTTTTTT
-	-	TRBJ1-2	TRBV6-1	CASIPGAGANYGYTF	TGTGCCAGCATCCCAGGGGCAGGGGCTAACTATGGCTACACCTTC
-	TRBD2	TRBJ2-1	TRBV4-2	CASSQDLGGGYNEQFF	TGTGCCAGCAGCCAAGACCTCGGCGGGGGCTACAATGAGCAGTTCTTC
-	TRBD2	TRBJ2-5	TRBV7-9	CASSPRLAGYVVSETQYF	TGTGCCAGCAGCCCGCGACTAGCGGGATATGTGGTGTCAGAGACCCAGTACTTC
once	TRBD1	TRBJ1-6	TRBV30	CAWARPGQGPTSSYNSPLHF	TGTGCCTGGGCCCGTCCGGGACAGGGCCCTACGAGCTCCTATAATTCACCCCTCCACTTT
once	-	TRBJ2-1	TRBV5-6	CASSYEKYEQFF	TGTGCCAGCAGCTACGAGAAGTATGAGCAGTTCTTC
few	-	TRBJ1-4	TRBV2	CASKTGYEKLFF	TGTGCCAGCAAGACAGGATATGAAAAACTGTTTTTT
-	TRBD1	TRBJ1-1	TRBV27	CASKRQGAGEITEAFF	TGTGCCAGCAAGAGACAGGGGGCAGGGGAAATCACTGAAGCTTTCTTT
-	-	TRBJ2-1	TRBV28	CASRGFEQFF	TGTGCCAGCAGGGGTTTTGAGCAGTTCTTC
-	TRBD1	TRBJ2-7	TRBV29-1	CSGGQGLNYEQYF	TGCAGCGGGGGACAGGGGCTTAACTACGAGCAGTACTTC
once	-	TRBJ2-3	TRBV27	CASSSRTDTQYF	TGTGCCAGCAGTTCGAGAACAGATACGCAGTATTTT
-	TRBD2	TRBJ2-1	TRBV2	CASSGSGSHHEQFF	TGTGCCAGCAGTGGAAGCGGGAGCCACCATGAGCAGTTCTTC
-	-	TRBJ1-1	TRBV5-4	CASSLVGGRNTEAFF	TGTGCCAGCAGCTTGGTCGGGGGCAGGAACACTGAAGCTTTCTTT
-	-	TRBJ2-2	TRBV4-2	CASSRGQNTGELFF	TGTGCCAGCAGCCGGGGACAGAACACCGGGGAGCTGTTTTTT
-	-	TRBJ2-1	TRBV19	CASTGQGVTVYNEQFF	TGTGCCAGTACGGGTCAAGGGGTGACAGTCTACAATGAGCAGTTCTTC